Each of the 17 T cell receptor beta chains below was sequenced from the same sample in a study of cytomegalovirus exposure and HLA in healthy donors. The PCR contained 60 Vbeta and 13 Jbeta primers. The table came from immunoSEQ multiplex PCR; TCRdb's copy has only in-frame clones and leaves some out. The listing contains about 140,000 clones. Sequencing was carried out using PBMCs. The receptor source for this set is a woman younger than 35 in good health and CMV-seronegative.

In DNA form, the CDR3 reads TGTGCCAGCAGCTACACAGCGGGAGCCGGGGAGCTGTTTTTT. Encoded protein: CASSYTAGAGELFF. V usage is TRBV25-1 and J usage is TRBJ2-2, with TRBD2 matching 8 bases. The germline V gene has CDR1 MGHDK and CDR2 SYGVNS. Trimming at V came to 6 bases and at J to 6 bases, leaving 6 bases not matched to a gene. The CDR3 is 14 residues long. Together with reference TRBV25-1 and TRBJ2-2, the CDR3 gives the full variable domain: EADIYQTPRYLVIGTGKKITLECSQTMGHDKMYWYQQDPGMELHLIHYSYGVNSTEKGDLSSESTVSRIRTEHFPLTLESARPSHTSQYLCASSYTAGAGELFFGEGSRLTVL.

The rearrangement joins TRBV11-3 to TRBJ1-1; D is unclear. The V end lost 0 bases, the J end lost 1 base, and 9 bases lay between the germline ends. Germline V gene lookup returns CDR1 SGHNT and CDR2 YENEEA. The CDR3 runs to 15 residues. The CDR3 DNA is TGTGCCAGCAGCTTAGAATGGGCCGAGAACACTGAAGCTTTCTTT. As protein: CASSLEWAENTEAFF.

The chain recombines TRBV19 with TRBJ2-2, with TRBD1 matching 8 bases. The CDR3 loop spans 17 amino acids. The V and J ends lost 2 bases and 2 bases, in that order; junction bases with no gene match: 7. Germline CDR1 reads LNHDA; CDR2 reads SQIVND (reference sequence). CDR3 residues: CASSINPGQANTGELFF. The CDR3 DNA is TGTGCCAGTAGTATAAATCCGGGACAGGCAAACACCGGGGAGCTGTTTTTT.

The genes are TRBV18 and TRBJ2-3; the match to TRBD1 covers 9 bases. This CDR3 comprises 12 residues. Germline CDR1 KGHSH, CDR2 LQKENI. The V and J ends lost 6 bases and 10 bases, in that order; junction bases with no gene match: 5. CDR3 DNA sequence: TGTGCCAGCTCCTTTAACAGGGGGCCGCAGTATTTT. Translating it yields CASSFNRGPQYF.

The chain is built from TRBV25-1 and TRBJ2-7, with 12 bases matching TRBD1. Trimming cost V 2 bases and J 5 bases; bases outside gene matches: 10. Germline CDR1 is MGHDK and CDR2 is SYGVNS. The CDR3 consists of 17 residues. CDR3: CASSEAAGDRGLHEQYF. DNA for the CDR3: TGTGCCAGCAGTGAAGCCGCGGGGGACAGGGGGCTTCACGAGCAGTACTTC.

This chain connects TRBV5-6 to TRBJ2-2, with D tentatively TRBD2 (5 bases). The CDR3 length is 13 residues. Per the germline V gene, CDR1 is SGHDT and CDR2 is YYEEEE. The ends were cut back, 4 bases at V and 4 bases at J, with 8 bases in the middle. CDR3 loop: CASSPAGTGELFF. DNA of the CDR3: TGTGCCAGCAGCCCCGCGGGCACCGGGGAGCTGTTTTTT.

V is TRBV30 and J is TRBJ2-5, with TRBD2 matching over 11 bases. This CDR3 contains 18 residues. The V segment lost 0 bases and the J segment 5 bases; nucleotides outside the gene matches: 14. Germline V CDR1 and CDR2: GTSNPN, SVGIG (reference sequence). As DNA, the CDR3 is TGTGCCTGGAGTGTATTTTTCGTAGGGACTAGCGGTGGGGAGACCCAGTACTTC. Translating it yields CAWSVFFVGTSGGETQYF. The full variable domain, rest sourced from reference TRBV30 and TRBJ2-5, is SQTIHQWPATLVQPVGSPLSLECTVEGTSNPNLYWYRQAAGRGLQLLFYSVGIGQISSEVPQNLSASRPQDRQFILSSKKLLLSDSGFYLCAWSVFFVGTSGGETQYFGPGTRLLVL.

V usage is TRBV5-1 and J usage is TRBJ2-1; 11 bases line up with TRBD1. The germline V gene has CDR1 SGHRS and CDR2 YFSETQ. This CDR3 comprises 16 residues. J was trimmed by 7 bases and V by 5 bases; bases with no gene match: 11. CDR3: CASSLVAGQGGNEQFF. DNA of the CDR3: TGCGCCAGCAGTCTGGTAGCGGGACAGGGGGGAAATGAGCAGTTCTTC.

J is TRBJ1-1 and V is TRBV10-3, with unresolved D. This CDR3 spans 13 amino acids. Trimming stripped 5 bases from V and 2 bases from J, with 9 bases between. Germline V gene lookup returns CDR1 ENHRY and CDR2 SYGVKD. CDR3: CAISRQENTEAFF. CDR3 coding DNA: TGTGCCATCAGTCGTCAGGAAAACACTGAAGCTTTCTTT.

This rearrangement joins TRBV27 to TRBJ1-1; D perhaps matches TRBD1 (6 bases). The germline V gene encodes CDR1 MNHEY and CDR2 SMNVEV (reference sequence). V lost 5 bases and J 8 bases, leaving 12 bases between the germline ends. The CDR3 spans 12 residues. As DNA, the CDR3 is TGTGCCAGCAGTACCTCCGGGACAGAAGCTTTCTTT. Protein product: CASSTSGTEAFF.

The chain is built from TRBV28 and TRBJ1-6; possible D gene TRBD1, 5 bases. The germline V gene has CDR1 MDHEN and CDR2 SYDVKM. V was clipped by 2 bases and J by 10 bases, with 9 bases between them. The CDR3 is made up of 13 amino acids. The CDR3 nucleotides read TGTGCCAGCAGTTTACAGGGAAAATCACCCCTCCACTTT. Translation gives CASSLQGKSPLHF.

This chain uses TRBV19 with TRBJ1-1; D not resolved. This CDR3 is 13 amino acids long. CDR1 LNHDA and CDR2 SQIVND come from the germline V gene (reference sequence). V was shortened by 4 bases and J by 5 bases, with 11 bases between the two germline ends. This chain's CDR3 is CASSRGPGTEAFF. The CDR3 DNA follows: TGTGCCAGTAGTAGAGGGCCGGGGACTGAAGCTTTCTTT. Full variable domain (outside the CDR3, taken from reference TRBV19 and TRBJ1-1): DGGITQSPKYLFRKEGQNVTLSCEQNLNHDAMYWYRQDPGQGLRLIYYSQIVNDFQKGDIAEGYSVSREKKESFPLTVTSAQKNPTAFYLCASSRGPGTEAFFGQGTRLTVV.

V is TRBV5-6 and J is TRBJ2-5; the D is unclear. Germline CDR1 and CDR2: SGHDT and YYEEEE. The CDR3 is made up of 13 amino acids. The germline V and J ends were trimmed by 7 bases and 0 bases, with 10 bases remaining between them. The CDR3 loop is CASLVQNQETQYF. As DNA, the CDR3 is TGTGCCAGCTTGGTGCAGAACCAAGAGACCCAGTACTTC.

The chain combines TRBV6-6 with TRBJ1-2; D is possibly TRBD1 (5 bases). V was shortened by 2 bases and J by 4 bases, with 14 bases between the two germline ends. The CDR3 consists of 15 residues. CDR1 MNHNY and CDR2 SVGAGI come from the germline V gene (reference sequence). This chain's CDR3 is CASSYGGNYLYGYTF. As DNA, the CDR3 is TGTGCCAGCAGTTACGGGGGGAACTACCTCTATGGCTACACCTTC.

Concerning this clone itself: The junction departs from the called germline gene at one end, perhaps through a read error. The chain carries TRBV7-9 and TRBJ2-3; 10 bases match TRBD2. The CDR3 covers 14 residues. Germline V CDR1 and CDR2: SEHNR, FQNEAQ (reference sequence). The CDR3 sequence is CASRLGTSEDTQYF. CDR3 nucleotide sequence: TGTGCCAGCAGATTAGGGACTAGCGAAGATACGCAGTATTTT.

The genes are TRBV11-3 and TRBJ2-1; 13 bases map to TRBD2. V trimming: 5 bases; J trimming: 4 bases; junction bases outside the gene matches: 2. The CDR3 is made up of 15 amino acids. CDR1 and CDR2 from the germline V gene are SGHNT and YENEEA. As DNA, the CDR3 is TGTGCCAGCAGCAAGGGACTAGCGGGGTACAATGAGCAGTTCTTC. It codes for CASSKGLAGYNEQFF.

The CDR3 loop reads CASSPPGQVPMV. In DNA, the CDR3 is TGTGCCAGCAGTCCCCCGGGACAGGTGCCCATGGTC. V and J are TRBV28 and TRBJ2-7; 8 bases are a match to TRBD1. CDR1 and CDR2 (germline): MDHEN, SYDVKM. The CDR3 loop spans 12 amino acids.